This entry describes one T cell receptor beta chain. Its specificity is not known. The source of the sample is a study of T-cell reconstitution after alpha-beta-depleted transplantation in children. General study findings and limits: T-cell numbers and diversity one year post-transplant derived largely from freshly generated T cells.

Unique molecular identifiers were incorporated during preparation of the TCRbeta library. TCRdb reanalysed the PCR reads using MiXCR and keeps one entry per CDR3 protein. This sample carries 300,000 to 350,000 distinct CDR3 sequences, roughly 15% of them seen once, and the ten largest clones take about 41%. The germline V gene has CDR1 MGHRA and CDR2 YSYEKL. J lost 3 bases, V lost 3 bases, and 6 bases had no gene match. The CDR3 length is 15 residues. The rearrangement links TRBV4-1 to TRBJ2-7, with 9 nucleotides matching TRBD2. The sequencing used PBMCs, mostly from graft donor cells, collected 360 days after TCRalphabeta/CD19-depleted stem cell transplant. This TCR was recovered from a male patient aged 2-15 years who had a stem cell transplant for acute lymphoblastic leukemia, so the T cells may come from the graft donor. This CDR3 reads CASSQGIAGVYEQYF. The CDR3 nucleotides read TGCGCCAGCAGCCAGGGAATAGCGGGAGTCTACGAGCAGTACTTC.